This T cell receptor beta chain was obtained from a study of beta chain features in type 1 diabetes. Points from the study as a whole: Healthy donors had naive, central memory and Treg TCRB repertoires that appeared less similar than those seen among patients. Moderately but significantly shorter TCRB CDR3s were found in Type 1 diabetes patients in all four CD4+ subsets.

Germline V CDR1 and CDR2: LNHNV, YYDKDF (reference sequence). The CDR3 is 16 residues long. With 3 bases removed from V and 0 bases from J, the gap between germline ends came to 13 bases. TCRB transcripts that were expressed got sequenced, as all of the isolated RNA had been reverse transcribed. Clones were sequenced by immunoSEQ multiplex PCR, and TCRdb holds only the in-frame ones, with some missing. Here the sample spans under 150,000 clones, 15% to 20% being singletons. Isolation of CD4+ naive, central memory, regulatory and stem cell-like memory cells was achieved by sorting via CD45RO/CCR7/CD25/CD127/CD95/CD27. All of the sorted populations showed purity greater than 95%. With regard to this clone: Its antigen is still unknown.

This receptor was identified in a man younger than 35 with type 1 diabetes. Sequenced material: central memory CD4+ T cells from blood. This chain links TRBV15 with TRBJ2-3; D might be TRBD2 (5 bases). The chain's CDR3 is CATSSLDFASTDTQYF. CDR3 coding DNA: TGTGCCACCAGCAGTTTGGACTTTGCTAGCACAGATACGCAGTATTTT. Full variable domain (remainder filled in from reference TRBV15 and TRBJ2-3): DAMVIQNPRYQVTQFGKPVTLSCSQTLNHNVMYWYQQKSSQAPKLLFHYYDKDFNNEADTPDNFQSRRPNTSFCFLDIRSPGLGDTAMYLCATSSLDFASTDTQYFGPGTRLTVL.